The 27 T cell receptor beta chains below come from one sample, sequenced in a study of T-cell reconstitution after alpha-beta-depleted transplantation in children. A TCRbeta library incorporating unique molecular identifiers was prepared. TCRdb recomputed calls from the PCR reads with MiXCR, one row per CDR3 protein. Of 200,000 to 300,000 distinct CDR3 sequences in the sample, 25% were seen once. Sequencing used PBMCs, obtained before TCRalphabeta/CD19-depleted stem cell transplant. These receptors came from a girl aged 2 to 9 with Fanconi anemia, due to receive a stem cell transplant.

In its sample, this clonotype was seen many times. DNA of the CDR3: TGTGCCAGCACGGGGGGGACCTACGAGCAGTACTTC. This gives the protein CASTGGTYEQYF. The J gene is TRBJ2-7, the V gene TRBV25-1; TRBD2 agrees at 8 bases. The germline V gene encodes CDR1 MGHDK and CDR2 SYGVNS. The CDR3 has 12 amino acids. V shed 7 bases, J shed 2 bases, and the junction held 1 base outside the gene matches.

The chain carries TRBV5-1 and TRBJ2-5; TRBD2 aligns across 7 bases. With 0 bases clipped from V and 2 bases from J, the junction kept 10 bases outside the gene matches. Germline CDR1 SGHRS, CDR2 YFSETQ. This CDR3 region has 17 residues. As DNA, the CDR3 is TGCGCCAGCAGCTTGGAAGATGCGGGAGAGGAACAAGAGACCCAGTACTTC. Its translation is CASSLEDAGEEQETQYF.

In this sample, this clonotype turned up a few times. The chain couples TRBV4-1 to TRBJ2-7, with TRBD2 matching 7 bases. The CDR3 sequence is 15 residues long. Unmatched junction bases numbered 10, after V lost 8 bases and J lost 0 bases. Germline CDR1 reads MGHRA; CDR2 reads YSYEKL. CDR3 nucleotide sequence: TGCGCCAGCGCTTCCATTAAGCGGGACTCCTACGAGCAGTACTTC. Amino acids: CASASIKRDSYEQYF.

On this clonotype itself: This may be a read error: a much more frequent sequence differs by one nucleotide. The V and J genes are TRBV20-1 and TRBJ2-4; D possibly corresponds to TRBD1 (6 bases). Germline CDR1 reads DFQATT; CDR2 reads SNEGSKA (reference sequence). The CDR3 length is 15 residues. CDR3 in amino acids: CRASTNDLGGNIQYF. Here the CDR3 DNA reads TGCAGAGCTAGCACCAACGATCTAGGGGGAAACATTCAGTACTTC.

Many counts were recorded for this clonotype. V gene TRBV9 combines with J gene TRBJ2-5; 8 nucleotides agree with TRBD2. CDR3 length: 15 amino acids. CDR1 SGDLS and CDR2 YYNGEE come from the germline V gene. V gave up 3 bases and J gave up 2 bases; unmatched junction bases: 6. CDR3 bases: TGTGCCAGCAGCGAAATAGCGGGGTTACAAGAGACCCAGTACTTC. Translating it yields CASSEIAGLQETQYF.

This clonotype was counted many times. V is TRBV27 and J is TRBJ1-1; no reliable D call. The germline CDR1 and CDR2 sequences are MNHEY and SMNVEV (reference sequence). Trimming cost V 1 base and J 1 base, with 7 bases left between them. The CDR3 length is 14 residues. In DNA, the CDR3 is TGTGCCAGCAGTTTATGGGGAGGGAACACTGAAGCTTTCTTT. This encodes CASSLWGGNTEAFF.

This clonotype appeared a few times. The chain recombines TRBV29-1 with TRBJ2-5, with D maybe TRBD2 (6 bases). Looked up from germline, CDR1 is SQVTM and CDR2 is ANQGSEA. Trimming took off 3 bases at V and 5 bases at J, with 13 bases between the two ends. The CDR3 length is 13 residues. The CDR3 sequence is CSVEGGRRETQYF. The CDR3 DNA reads TGCAGCGTTGAGGGAGGTAGGAGGGAGACCCAGTACTTC.

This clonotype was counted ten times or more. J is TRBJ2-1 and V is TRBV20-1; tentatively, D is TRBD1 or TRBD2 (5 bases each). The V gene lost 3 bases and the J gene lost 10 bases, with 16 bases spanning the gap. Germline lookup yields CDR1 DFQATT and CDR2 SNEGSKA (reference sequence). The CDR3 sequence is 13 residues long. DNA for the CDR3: TGCAGTGCTAGGGGACGGGATAGATGGGAGCAGTTCTTC. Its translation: CSARGRDRWEQFF.

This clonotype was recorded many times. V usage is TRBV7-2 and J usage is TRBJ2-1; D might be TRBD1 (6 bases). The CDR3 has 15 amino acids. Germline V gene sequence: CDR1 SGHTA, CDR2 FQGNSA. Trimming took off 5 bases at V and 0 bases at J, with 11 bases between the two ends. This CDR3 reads CASSQGPLSYNEQFF. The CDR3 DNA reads TGTGCCAGCAGCCAGGGGCCCCTCTCCTACAATGAGCAGTTCTTC.

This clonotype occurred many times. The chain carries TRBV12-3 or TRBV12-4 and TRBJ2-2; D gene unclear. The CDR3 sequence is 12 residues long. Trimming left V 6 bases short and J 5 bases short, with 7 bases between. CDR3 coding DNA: TGTGCCAGCAGCCCACGGACCGGGGAGCTGTTTTTT. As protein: CASSPRTGELFF.

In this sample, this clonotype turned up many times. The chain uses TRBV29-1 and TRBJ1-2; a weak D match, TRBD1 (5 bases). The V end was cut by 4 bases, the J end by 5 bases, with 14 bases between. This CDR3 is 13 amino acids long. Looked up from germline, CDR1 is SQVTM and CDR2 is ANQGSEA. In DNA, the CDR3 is TGCAGCGTTGCTGACAGCTCCTCTTATGGCTACACCTTC. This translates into CSVADSSSYGYTF. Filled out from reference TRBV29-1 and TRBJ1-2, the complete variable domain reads SAVISQKPSRDICQRGTSLTIQCQVDSQVTMMFWYRQQPGQSLTLIATANQGSEATYESGFVIDKFPISRPNLTFSTLTVSNMSPEDSSIYLCSVADSSSYGYTFGSGTRLTVV.

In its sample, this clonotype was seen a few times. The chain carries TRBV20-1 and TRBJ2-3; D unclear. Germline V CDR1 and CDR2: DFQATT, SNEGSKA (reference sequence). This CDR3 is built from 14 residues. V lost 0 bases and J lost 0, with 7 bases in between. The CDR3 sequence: CSAREITSTDTQYF. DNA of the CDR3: TGCAGTGCTAGAGAGATAACTAGCACAGATACGCAGTATTTT.

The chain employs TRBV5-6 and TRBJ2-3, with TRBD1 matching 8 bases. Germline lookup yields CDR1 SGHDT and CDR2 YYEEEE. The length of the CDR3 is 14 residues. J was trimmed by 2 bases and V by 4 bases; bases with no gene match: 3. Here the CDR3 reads CASSADRVTDTQYF. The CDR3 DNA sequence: TGTGCCAGCAGCGCGGACAGGGTCACAGATACGCAGTATTTT. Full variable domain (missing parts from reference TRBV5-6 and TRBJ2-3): DAGVTQSPTHLIKTRGQQVTLRCSPKSGHDTVSWYQQALGQGPQFIFQYYEEEERQRGNFPDRFSGHQFPNYSSELNVNALLLGDSALYLCASSADRVTDTQYFGPGTRLTVL.

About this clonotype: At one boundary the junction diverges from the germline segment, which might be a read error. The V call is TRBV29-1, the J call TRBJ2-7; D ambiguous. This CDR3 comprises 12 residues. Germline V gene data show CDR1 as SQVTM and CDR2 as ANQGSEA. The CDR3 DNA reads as TGCAGTGTTGAGTCTCGCATCTACGAGCAGTACTTC. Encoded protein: CSVESRIYEQYF.

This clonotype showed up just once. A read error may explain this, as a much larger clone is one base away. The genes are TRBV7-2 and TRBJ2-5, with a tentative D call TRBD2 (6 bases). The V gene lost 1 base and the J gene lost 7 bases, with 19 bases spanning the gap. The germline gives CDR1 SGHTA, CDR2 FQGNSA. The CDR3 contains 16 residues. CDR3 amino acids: CASSLGRGVASRTQYF. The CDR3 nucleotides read TGTGCCAGCAGCTTAGGGCGCGGGGTGGCTTCGAGGACCCAGTACTTC. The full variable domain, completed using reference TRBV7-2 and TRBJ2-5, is GAGVSQSPSNKVTEKGKDVELRCDPISGHTALYWYRQSLGQGLEFLIYFQGNSAPDKSGLPSDRFSAERTGGSVSTLTIQRTQQEDSAVYLCASSLGRGVASRTQYFGPGTRLLVL.

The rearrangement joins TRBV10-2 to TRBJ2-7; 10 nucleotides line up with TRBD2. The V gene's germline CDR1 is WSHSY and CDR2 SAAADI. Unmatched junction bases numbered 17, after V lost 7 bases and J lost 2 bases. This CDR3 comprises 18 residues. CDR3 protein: CASKRGTSDLLLTYEQYF. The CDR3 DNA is TGCGCCAGCAAGAGGGGGACTAGCGATTTACTCCTCACCTACGAGCAGTACTTC.

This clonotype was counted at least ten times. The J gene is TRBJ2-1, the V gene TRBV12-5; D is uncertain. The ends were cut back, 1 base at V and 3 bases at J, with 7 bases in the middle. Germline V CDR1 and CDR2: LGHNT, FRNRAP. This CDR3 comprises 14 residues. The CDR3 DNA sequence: TGTGCTAGTGGTTTGGATCCTAGCTACAATGAGCAGTTCTTC. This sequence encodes CASGLDPSYNEQFF.

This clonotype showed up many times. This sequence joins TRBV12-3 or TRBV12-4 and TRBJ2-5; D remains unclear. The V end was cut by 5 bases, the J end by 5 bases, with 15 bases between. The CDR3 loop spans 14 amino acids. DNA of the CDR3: TGTGCCAGCAGTACCCTACTGCCCAGGGAGACCCAGTACTTC. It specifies CASSTLLPRETQYF.

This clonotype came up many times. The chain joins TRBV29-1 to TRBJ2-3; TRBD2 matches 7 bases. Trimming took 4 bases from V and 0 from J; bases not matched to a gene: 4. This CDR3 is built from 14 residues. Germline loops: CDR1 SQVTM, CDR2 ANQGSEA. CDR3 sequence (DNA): TGCAGCGTTGGTCGACTAGCCAGCACAGATACGCAGTATTTT. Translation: CSVGRLASTDTQYF.

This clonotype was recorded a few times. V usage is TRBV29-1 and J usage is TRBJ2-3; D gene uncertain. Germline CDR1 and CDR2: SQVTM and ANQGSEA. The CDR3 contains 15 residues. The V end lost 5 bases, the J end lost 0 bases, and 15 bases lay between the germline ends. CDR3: CSVSAMVSSTDTQYF. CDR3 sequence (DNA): TGCAGCGTTTCCGCTATGGTCTCTAGCACAGATACGCAGTATTTT.

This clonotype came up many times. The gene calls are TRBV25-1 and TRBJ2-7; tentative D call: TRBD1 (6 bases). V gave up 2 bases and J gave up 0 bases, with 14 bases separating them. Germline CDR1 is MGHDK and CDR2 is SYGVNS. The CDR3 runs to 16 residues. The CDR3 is CASSEALTGSSYEQYF. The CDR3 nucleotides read TGTGCCAGCAGTGAAGCCCTTACAGGGAGCTCCTACGAGCAGTACTTC.

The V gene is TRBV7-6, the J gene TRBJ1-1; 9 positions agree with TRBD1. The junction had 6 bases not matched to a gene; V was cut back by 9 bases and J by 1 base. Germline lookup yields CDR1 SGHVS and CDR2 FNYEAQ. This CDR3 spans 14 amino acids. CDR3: CASSRDRENTEAFF. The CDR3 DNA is TGTGCCAGTTCCCGGGACAGGGAGAACACTGAAGCTTTCTTT. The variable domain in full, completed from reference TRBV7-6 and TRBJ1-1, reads GAGVSQSPRYKVTKRGQDVALRCDPISGHVSLYWYRQALGQGPEFLTYFNYEAQQDKSGLPNDRFSAERPEGSISTLTIQRTEQRDSAMYRCASSRDRENTEAFFGQGTRLTVV.

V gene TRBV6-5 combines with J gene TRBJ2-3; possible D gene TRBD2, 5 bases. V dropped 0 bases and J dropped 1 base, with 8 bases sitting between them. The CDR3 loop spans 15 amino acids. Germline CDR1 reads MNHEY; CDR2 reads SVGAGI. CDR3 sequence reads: CASSYSRARTDTQYF. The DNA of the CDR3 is TGTGCCAGCAGTTACTCGAGGGCGCGCACAGATACGCAGTATTTT.

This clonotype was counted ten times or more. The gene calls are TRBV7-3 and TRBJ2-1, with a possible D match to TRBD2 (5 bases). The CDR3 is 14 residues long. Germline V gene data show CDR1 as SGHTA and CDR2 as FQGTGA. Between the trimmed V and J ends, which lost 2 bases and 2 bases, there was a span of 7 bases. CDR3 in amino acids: CASSLAGTYNEQFF. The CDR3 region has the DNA TGTGCCAGCAGCTTAGCCGGGACCTACAATGAGCAGTTCTTC.

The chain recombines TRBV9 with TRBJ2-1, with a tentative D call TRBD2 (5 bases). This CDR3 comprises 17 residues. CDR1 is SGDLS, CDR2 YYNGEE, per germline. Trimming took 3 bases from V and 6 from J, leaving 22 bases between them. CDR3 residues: CASSGRLGSQPFNEQFF. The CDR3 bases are TGTGCCAGCAGCGGGCGTCTAGGGAGCCAGCCCTTCAATGAGCAGTTCTTC.

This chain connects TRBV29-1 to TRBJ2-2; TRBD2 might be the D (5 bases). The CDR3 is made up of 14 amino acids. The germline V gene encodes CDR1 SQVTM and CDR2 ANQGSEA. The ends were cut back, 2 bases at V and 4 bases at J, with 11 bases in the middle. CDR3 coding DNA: TGCAGCGTTGAATCCAGGACTTCCACCGGGGAGCTGTTTTTT. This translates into CSVESRTSTGELFF.

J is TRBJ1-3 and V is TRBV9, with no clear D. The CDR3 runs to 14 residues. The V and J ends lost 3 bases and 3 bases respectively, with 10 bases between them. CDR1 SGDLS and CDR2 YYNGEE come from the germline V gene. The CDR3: CASSDQELGNTIYF. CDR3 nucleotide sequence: TGTGCCAGCAGCGATCAGGAACTTGGAAACACCATATATTTT.